This T cell receptor beta chain was sequenced during a study of identical twins. The V gene's germline CDR1 is LNHNV and CDR2 YYDKDF (reference sequence). This CDR3 has 15 amino acids. Trimming took off 2 bases at V and 5 bases at J, with 16 bases between the two ends. Findings and caveats of the study: Whereas memory repertoires showed no such difference, abundant cord blood beta clonotypes carried fewer insertions. Among beta out-of-frame sequences, excess sharing between twins appeared weaker.

A single record per CDR3 protein comes from TCRdb applying MiXCR to the 5' RACE reads. Of around 340,000 distinct CDR3 sequences listed, approximately 13% were seen once; the top ten hold 6% to 9%. This clonotype was seen only a few times. As yet, its antigen is unknown. The sample also formed part of further work on yellow fever vaccine responses in identical twins.

This clonotype was obtained from a woman younger than 30 in good health. The specimen sequenced was CD8+ T cells sorted from blood. The chain recombines TRBV15 with TRBJ2-7; TRBD1 is a possible D gene (5 bases). CDR3 region: CATSRPVQGINEQYF. CDR3 nucleotides: TGTGCCACCAGCAGACCAGTCCAGGGTATCAACGAGCAGTACTTC.